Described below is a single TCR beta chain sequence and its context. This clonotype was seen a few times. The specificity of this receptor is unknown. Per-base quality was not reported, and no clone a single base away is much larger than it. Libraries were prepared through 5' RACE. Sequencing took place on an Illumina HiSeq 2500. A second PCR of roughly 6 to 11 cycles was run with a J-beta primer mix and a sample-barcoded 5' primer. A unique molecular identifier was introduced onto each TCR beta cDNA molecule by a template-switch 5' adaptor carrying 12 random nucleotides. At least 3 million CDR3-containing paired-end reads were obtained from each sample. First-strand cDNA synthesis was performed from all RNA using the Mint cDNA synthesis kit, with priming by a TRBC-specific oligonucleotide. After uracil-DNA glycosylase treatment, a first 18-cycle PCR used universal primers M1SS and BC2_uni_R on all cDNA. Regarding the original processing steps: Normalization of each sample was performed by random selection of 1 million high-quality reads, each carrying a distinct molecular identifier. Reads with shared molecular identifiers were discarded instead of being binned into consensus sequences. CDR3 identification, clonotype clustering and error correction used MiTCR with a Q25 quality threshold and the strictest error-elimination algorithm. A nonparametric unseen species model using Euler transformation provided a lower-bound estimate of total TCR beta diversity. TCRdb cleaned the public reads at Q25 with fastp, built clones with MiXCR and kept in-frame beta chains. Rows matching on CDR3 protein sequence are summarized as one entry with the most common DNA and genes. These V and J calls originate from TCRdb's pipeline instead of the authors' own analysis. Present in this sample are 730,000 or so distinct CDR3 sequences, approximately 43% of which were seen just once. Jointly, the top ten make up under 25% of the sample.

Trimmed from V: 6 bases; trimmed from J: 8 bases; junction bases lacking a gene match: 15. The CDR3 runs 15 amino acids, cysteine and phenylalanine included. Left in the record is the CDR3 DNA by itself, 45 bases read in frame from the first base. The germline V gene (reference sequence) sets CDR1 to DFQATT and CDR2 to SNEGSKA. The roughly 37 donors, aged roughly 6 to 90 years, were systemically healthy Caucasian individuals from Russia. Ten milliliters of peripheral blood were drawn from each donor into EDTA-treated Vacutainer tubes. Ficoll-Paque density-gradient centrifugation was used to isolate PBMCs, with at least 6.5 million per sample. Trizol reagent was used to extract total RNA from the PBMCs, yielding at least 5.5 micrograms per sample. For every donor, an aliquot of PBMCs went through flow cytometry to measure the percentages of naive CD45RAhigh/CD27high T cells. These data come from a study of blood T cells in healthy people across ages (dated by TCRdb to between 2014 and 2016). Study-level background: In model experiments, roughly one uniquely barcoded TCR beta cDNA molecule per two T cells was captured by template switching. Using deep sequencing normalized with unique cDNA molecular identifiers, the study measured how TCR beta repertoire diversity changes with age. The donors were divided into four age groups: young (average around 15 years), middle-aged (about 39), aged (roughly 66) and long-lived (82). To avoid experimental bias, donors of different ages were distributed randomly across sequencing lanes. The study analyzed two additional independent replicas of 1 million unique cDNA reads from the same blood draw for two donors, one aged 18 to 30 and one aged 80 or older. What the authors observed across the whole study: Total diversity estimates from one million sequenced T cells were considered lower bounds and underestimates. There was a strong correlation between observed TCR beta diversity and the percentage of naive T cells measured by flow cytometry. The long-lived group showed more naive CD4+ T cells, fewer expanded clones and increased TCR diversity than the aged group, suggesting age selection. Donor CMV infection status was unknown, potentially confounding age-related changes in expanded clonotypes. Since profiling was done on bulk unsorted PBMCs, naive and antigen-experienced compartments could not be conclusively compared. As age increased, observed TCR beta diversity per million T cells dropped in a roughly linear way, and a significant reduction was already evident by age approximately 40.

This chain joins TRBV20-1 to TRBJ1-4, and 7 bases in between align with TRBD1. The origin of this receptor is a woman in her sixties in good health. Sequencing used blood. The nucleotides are TGCAGTGCGTTGCCCGGGACAGTTACAACAGAAAAACTGTTTTTT. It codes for CSALPGTVTTEKLFF.